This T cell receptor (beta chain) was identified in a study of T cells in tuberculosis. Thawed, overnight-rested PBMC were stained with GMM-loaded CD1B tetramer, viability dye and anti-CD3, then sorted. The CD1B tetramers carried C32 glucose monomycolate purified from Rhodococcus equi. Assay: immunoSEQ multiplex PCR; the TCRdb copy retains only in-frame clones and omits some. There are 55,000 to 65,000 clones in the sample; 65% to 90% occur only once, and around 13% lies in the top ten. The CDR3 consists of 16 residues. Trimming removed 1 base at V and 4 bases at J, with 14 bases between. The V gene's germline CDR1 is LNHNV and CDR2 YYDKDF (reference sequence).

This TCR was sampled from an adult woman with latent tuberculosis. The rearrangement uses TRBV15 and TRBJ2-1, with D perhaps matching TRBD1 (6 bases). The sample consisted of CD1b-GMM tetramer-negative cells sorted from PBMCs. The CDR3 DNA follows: TGTGCCACCAGCAGAGCGGCCCGCAGGGGTTACAATGAGCAGTTCTTC. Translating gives CATSRAARRGYNEQFF.